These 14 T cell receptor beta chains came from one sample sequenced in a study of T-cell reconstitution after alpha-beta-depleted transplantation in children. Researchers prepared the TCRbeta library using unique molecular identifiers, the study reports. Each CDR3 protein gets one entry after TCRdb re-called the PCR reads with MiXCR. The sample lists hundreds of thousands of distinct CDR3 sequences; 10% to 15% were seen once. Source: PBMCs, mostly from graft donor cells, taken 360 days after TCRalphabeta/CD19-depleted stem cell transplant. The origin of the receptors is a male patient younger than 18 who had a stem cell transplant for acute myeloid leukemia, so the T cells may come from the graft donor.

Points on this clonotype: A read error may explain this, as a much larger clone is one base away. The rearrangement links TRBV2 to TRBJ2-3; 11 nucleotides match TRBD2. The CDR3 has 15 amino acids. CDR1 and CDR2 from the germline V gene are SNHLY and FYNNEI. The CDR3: CASSELAGGTDAQYF. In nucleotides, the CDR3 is TGTGCCAGCAGTGAACTAGCGGGAGGCACAGATGCGCAGTATTTT.

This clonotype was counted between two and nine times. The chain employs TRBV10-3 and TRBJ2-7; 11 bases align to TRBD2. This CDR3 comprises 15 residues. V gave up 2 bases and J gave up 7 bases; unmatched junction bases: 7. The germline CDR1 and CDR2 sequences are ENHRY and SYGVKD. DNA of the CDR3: TGTGCCATCAGTGAGGGGGCTAGCGGGGGGTATGAGCAGTACTTC. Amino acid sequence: CAISEGASGGYEQYF.

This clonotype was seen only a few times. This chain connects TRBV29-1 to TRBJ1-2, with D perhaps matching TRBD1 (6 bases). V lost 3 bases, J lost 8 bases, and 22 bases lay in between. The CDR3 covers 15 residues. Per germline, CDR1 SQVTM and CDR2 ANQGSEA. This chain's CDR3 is CSVDNFSRDIRGYTF. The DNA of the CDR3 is TGCAGCGTTGACAATTTTTCTAGGGACATAAGAGGCTACACCTTC.

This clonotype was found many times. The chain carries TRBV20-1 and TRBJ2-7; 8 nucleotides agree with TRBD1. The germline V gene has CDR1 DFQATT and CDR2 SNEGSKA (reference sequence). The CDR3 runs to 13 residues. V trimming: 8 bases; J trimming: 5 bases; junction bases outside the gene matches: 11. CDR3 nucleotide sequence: TGCAGTCCTACCGGGGACAGGACCCACGAGCAGTACTTC. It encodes CSPTGDRTHEQYF.

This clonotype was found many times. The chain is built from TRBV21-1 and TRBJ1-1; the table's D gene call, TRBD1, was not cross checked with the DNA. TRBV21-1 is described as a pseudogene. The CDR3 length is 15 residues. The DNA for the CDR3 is TGTGCCAGCAGCAAAGGAGAGGGGGGAAACACTGAAGCTTTCTTT. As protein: CASSKGEGGNTEAFF.

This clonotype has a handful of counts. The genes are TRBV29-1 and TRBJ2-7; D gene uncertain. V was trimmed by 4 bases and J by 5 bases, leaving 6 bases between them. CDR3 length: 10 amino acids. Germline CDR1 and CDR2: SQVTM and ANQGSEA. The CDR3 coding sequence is TGCAGCGTTGTTGGGGACGAGCAGTACTTC. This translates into CSVVGDEQYF.

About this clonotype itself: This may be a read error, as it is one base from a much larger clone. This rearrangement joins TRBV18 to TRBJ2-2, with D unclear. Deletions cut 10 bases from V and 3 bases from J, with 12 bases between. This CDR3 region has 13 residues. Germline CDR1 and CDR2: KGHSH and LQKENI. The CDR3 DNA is TGTGCCAACTCGGCCCTGTACACCGGGGAGCTGTTTTTT. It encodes CANSALYTGELFF.

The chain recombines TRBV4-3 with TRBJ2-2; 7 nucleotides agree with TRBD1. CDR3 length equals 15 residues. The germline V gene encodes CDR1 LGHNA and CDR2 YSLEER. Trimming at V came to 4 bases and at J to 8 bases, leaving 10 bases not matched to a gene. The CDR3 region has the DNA TGCGCCAGCAGCCCCGGGACAGCCCCAGAGGGGGAGCTGTTTTTT. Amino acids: CASSPGTAPEGELFF.

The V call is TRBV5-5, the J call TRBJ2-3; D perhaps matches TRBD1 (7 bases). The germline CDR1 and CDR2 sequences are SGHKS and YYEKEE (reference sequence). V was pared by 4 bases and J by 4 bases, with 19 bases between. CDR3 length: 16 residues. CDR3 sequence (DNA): TGTGCCAGCAGCGGCGGGGACAGACTGGGGTCAGATACGCAGTATTTT. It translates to CASSGGDRLGSDTQYF.

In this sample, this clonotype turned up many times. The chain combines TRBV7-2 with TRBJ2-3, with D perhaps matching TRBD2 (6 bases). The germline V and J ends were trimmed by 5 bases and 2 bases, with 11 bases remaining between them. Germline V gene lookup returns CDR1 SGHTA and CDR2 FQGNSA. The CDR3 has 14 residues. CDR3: CASSPLAITDTQYF. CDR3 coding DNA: TGTGCCAGCAGCCCTCTAGCGATCACAGATACGCAGTATTTT.

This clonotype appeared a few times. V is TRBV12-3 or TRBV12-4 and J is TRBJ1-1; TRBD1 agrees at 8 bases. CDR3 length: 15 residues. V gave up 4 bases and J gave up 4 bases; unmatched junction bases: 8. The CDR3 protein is CASSSEDRAATEAFF. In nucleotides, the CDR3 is TGTGCCAGCAGTTCGGAGGACAGGGCGGCCACTGAAGCTTTCTTT.

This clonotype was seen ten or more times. CDR3 bases: TGTGCCAGCAGCGGAACTAGCGGGATTCCCTACGAGCAGTACTTC. Protein sequence: CASSGTSGIPYEQYF. The chain couples TRBV9 to TRBJ2-7; 10 positions agree with TRBD2. V shed 3 bases, J shed 2 bases, and the junction held 5 bases outside the gene matches. Germline V gives CDR1 SGDLS, CDR2 YYNGEE. The CDR3 runs 15 residues.

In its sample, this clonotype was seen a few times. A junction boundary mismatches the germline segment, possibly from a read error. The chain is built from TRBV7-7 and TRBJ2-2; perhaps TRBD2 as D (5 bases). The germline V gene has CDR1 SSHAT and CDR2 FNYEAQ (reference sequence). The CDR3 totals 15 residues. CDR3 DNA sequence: TGTGCTAGCAGCCCCGGGGTTCTCGGCACCGGGGAGCTGTTTTTT. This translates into CASSPGVLGTGELFF.

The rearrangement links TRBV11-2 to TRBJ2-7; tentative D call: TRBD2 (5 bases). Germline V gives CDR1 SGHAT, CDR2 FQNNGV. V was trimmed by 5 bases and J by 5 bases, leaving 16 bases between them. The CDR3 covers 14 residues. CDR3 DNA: TGTGCCAGCAGCAAACTAGTAACGCTTGACGAGCAGTACTTC. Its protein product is CASSKLVTLDEQYF.